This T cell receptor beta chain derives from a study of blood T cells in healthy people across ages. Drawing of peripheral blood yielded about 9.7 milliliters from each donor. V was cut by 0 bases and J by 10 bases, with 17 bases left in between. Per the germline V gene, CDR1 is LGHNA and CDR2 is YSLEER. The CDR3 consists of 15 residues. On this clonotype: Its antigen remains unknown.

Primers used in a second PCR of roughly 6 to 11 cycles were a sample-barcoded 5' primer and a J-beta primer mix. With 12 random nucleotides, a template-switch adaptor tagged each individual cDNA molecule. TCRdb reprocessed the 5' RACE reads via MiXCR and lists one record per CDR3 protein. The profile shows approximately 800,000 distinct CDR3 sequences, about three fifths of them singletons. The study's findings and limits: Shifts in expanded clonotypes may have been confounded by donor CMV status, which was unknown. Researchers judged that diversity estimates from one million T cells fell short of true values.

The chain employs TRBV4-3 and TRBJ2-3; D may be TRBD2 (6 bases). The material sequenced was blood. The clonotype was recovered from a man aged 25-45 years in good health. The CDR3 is CASSQEGTGATPQYF. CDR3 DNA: TGCGCCAGCAGCCAAGAGGGGACTGGGGCTACTCCGCAGTATTTT.